Shown below are 12 T cell receptor beta chains from a single sample sequenced in a study of shared clonotypes between healthy human individuals. TCRdb keeps only in-frame clones here, not all; method: immunoSEQ multiplex PCR. The sample consists of roughly 2,500,000 clones, approximately 93% of them appearing once. The material sequenced was naive CD4+ T cells from PBMCs. Documented subset: CD45RA+ positively selected. Receptors originate from a man between 18 and 35 years old in good health. Some clones in this sample may be carry-over from other donors' samples.

V gene TRBV18 combines with J gene TRBJ2-5; possibly TRBD1 or TRBD2 for D (5 bases each). V lost 1 base to trimming and J lost 5 bases, with 14 bases between them. Germline CDR1 KGHSH, CDR2 LQKENI. The CDR3 loop spans 15 amino acids. The CDR3 region is CASSPQGTGGETQYF. The CDR3 bases are TGTGCCAGCTCACCACAAGGGACCGGTGGGGAGACCCAGTACTTC. The whole variable domain, filled in from reference TRBV18 and TRBJ2-5, reads NAGVMQNPRHLVRRRGQEARLRCSPMKGHSHVYWYRQLPEEGLKFMVYLQKENIIDESGMPKERFSAEFPKEGPSILRIQQVVRGDSAAYFCASSPQGTGGETQYFGPGTRLLVL.

This CDR3 reads CASSLRGISYGYTF. Written as DNA, the CDR3 is TGTGCCAGCAGTTTAAGGGGAATTAGCTATGGCTACACCTTC. The gene calls are TRBV27 and TRBJ1-2; D might be TRBD1 (5 bases). V shed 2 bases and J shed 4 bases, with 11 bases lying between them. The CDR3 runs 14 residues. CDR1 and CDR2 from the germline V gene are MNHEY and SMNVEV (reference sequence).

The chain combines TRBV18 with TRBJ1-4, with D possibly TRBD1 on 6 matching bases. The length of the CDR3 is 17 residues. The ends were cut back, 3 bases at V and 4 bases at J, with 18 bases in the middle. Germline values: CDR1 KGHSH, CDR2 LQKENI. CDR3 DNA: TGTGCCAGCTCACCTTGGAGGACAGTGGGAAATAATGAAAAACTGTTTTTT. Translating gives CASSPWRTVGNNEKLFF. Variable domain in full (rest from reference TRBV18 and TRBJ1-4): NAGVMQNPRHLVRRRGQEARLRCSPMKGHSHVYWYRQLPEEGLKFMVYLQKENIIDESGMPKERFSAEFPKEGPSILRIQQVVRGDSAAYFCASSPWRTVGNNEKLFFGSGTQLSVL.

V and J are TRBV5-6 and TRBJ2-7; TRBD2 matches 9 bases. The V gene end was trimmed by 2 bases and the J gene end by 3 bases; junction bases not matched to a gene: 12. Germline V gene sequence: CDR1 SGHDT, CDR2 YYEEEE. This CDR3 is built from 17 residues. In DNA form, the CDR3 reads TGTGCCAGCAGCTTCTATGTTCCATGGCGGGAGGGCTACGAGCAGTACTTC. It codes for CASSFYVPWREGYEQYF.

The chain links TRBV28 to TRBJ1-2; D might be TRBD1 (6 bases). Between the trimmed V and J ends, which lost 3 bases and 3 bases, there was a span of 20 bases. Germline V lookup: CDR1 MDHEN, CDR2 SYDVKM. The CDR3 is made up of 17 amino acids. In nucleotides, the CDR3 is TGTGCCAGCAGTTTTGGGAGCGGACAGAGATGGGACTATGGCTACACCTTC. The encoded protein is CASSFGSGQRWDYGYTF.

Remarks on this clone: This sample includes further DNA sequences coding for the same CDR3. The CDR3 DNA follows: TGTGCCAGCAGCCCTAGGGACAGGGGTACCTACGAGCAGTACTTC. It translates to CASSPRDRGTYEQYF. This chain uses TRBV11-2 with TRBJ2-7; 10 bases line up with TRBD1. The J segment lost 2 bases and the V segment lost 5 bases, leaving 6 bases of the junction unmatched. Germline CDR1 reads SGHAT; CDR2 reads FQNNGV. This CDR3 region has 15 residues.

The genes are TRBV2 and TRBJ1-2; D gene uncertain. V was shortened by 2 bases and J by 0 bases, with 13 bases between the two germline ends. Germline lookup yields CDR1 SNHLY and CDR2 FYNNEI. CDR3 length: 16 amino acids. The CDR3 region has the DNA TGTGCCAGCAGTGAAACCGGGCTGGTTGCTAACTATGGCTACACCTTC. Translating it yields CASSETGLVANYGYTF.

The chain carries TRBV11-2 and TRBJ2-1; D unclear. The CDR3 extends over 17 amino acids. Trimming shortened V by 4 bases and J by 4 bases, and 20 bases separated the two germline ends. CDR1 and CDR2 from the germline V gene are SGHAT and FQNNGV. As DNA, the CDR3 is TGTGCCAGCAGCTCAAGAGGTCCTAGGGTCAGTTACAATGAGCAGTTCTTC. It encodes CASSSRGPRVSYNEQFF.

The rearrangement uses TRBV28 and TRBJ1-1; the D gene is possibly TRBD1 (5 bases). With 7 bases removed from V and 9 bases from J, the gap between germline ends came to 18 bases. The CDR3 is 13 residues long. Germline loops: CDR1 MDHEN, CDR2 SYDVKM. The CDR3 bases are TGTGCCAGCACCCTTCCCGGGGCGGGGCAAGCTTTCTTT. It codes for CASTLPGAGQAFF. The full variable domain, in which reference TRBV28 and TRBJ1-1 provide the parts outside the CDR3, is DVKVTQSSRYLVKRTGEKVFLECVQDMDHENMFWYRQDPGLGLRLIYFSYDVKMKEKGDIPEGYSVSREKKERFSLILESASTNQTSMYLCASTLPGAGQAFFGQGTRLTVV.

In this sample, this clone turned up once. The chain couples TRBV4-2 to TRBJ2-1; 7 nucleotides line up with TRBD2. CDR1 and CDR2 (germline): LGHNA, YNFKEQ. The CDR3 totals 15 residues. V was clipped by 1 base and J by 4 bases; unmatched bases: 4. The CDR3 here is CASSQAWGGYNEQFF. The DNA of the CDR3 is TGTGCCAGCAGCCAAGCCTGGGGGGGTTACAATGAGCAGTTCTTC.

V is TRBV18 and J is TRBJ1-4, with TRBD1 identical over 7 bases. There are 17 residues in the CDR3. V lost 6 bases and J lost 2; bases outside the gene matches: 12. CDR1 and CDR2 from the germline V gene are KGHSH and LQKENI. CDR3 protein: CASSLSIPGQTNEKLFF. CDR3 in DNA: TGTGCCAGCTCGCTATCGATACCGGGACAGACTAATGAAAAACTGTTTTTT.

The chain has TRBV10-3 and TRBJ2-7, with D possibly matching TRBD2 (6 bases). Germline-derived CDR1 and CDR2 are ENHRY and SYGVKD. Trimming removed 6 bases at V and 0 bases at J, with 12 bases between. The CDR3 loop spans 14 amino acids. The CDR3 spells CAIRVAAVSYEQYF. The DNA for the CDR3 is TGTGCCATCAGAGTAGCGGCCGTCTCCTACGAGCAGTACTTC.